Below are 24 T cell receptor beta chains sequenced from a single sample in a study of beta chain features in type 1 diabetes. Expressed TCRB transcripts were sequenced because the entire RNA isolate underwent reverse transcription. Assay used: immunoSEQ multiplex PCR; TCRdb lists only in-frame clones, some missing. The sample consists of around 500,000 clones, approximately 30% of them appearing once. The sequencing input was naive CD4+ T cells from blood. The receptors originated from a man aged 18 to 29 in good health.

This chain joins TRBV30 and TRBJ1-1; D unclear. The germline V gene encodes CDR1 GTSNPN and CDR2 SVGIG (reference sequence). This CDR3 contains 13 residues. Between the trimmed V and J ends, which lost 0 bases and 7 bases, there was a span of 12 bases. As DNA, the CDR3 is TGTGCCTGGAGTGTACGGTCTGGAATTGAAGCTTTCTTT. It specifies CAWSVRSGIEAFF.

In the case of this clone: Other DNA sequences from this sample encode an identical CDR3 as well. The genes are TRBV5-4 and TRBJ2-1; D call uncertain. The ends were cut back, 4 bases at V and 7 bases at J, with 9 bases in the middle. The V gene's germline CDR1 is SGHNT and CDR2 YYREEE (reference sequence). The CDR3 runs 12 residues. The CDR3: CASSLDRNEQFF. The CDR3 DNA follows: TGTGCCAGCAGCCTCGACCGGAATGAGCAGTTCTTC.

In its sample, this clone was seen a few times. This chain uses TRBV30 with TRBJ2-1; 11 nucleotides agree with TRBD2. Unmatched junction bases numbered 6, after V lost 0 bases and J lost 14 bases. The CDR3 consists of 13 residues. Germline CDR1 is GTSNPN and CDR2 is SVGIG (reference sequence). The CDR3 region is CAWSVLAGDAEFF. DNA for the CDR3: TGTGCCTGGAGTGTACTAGCGGGAGACGCTGAGTTCTTC.

This clone was recorded a few times. The chain combines TRBV5-1 with TRBJ2-1, with TRBD2 identical over 9 bases. Germline values: CDR1 SGHRS, CDR2 YFSETQ. Unmatched junction bases numbered 11, after V lost 0 bases and J lost 7 bases. This CDR3 is built from 17 residues. The CDR3 bases are TGCGCCAGCAGCTTGGCCGGTGCGGGAGGGCCGGTGAATGAGCAGTTCTTC. This gives the protein CASSLAGAGGPVNEQFF.

Remarks on this clone: Other DNA sequences in the sample encode the same CDR3. The chain recombines TRBV29-1 with TRBJ2-1; 11 positions agree with TRBD2. The CDR3 has 14 amino acids. The germline gives CDR1 SQVTM, CDR2 ANQGSEA. Trimming took 6 bases from V and 3 from J; bases not matched to a gene: 4. CDR3 residues: CSVRGTSGYNEQFF. CDR3 in DNA: TGCAGCGTGCGTGGGACTAGCGGCTACAATGAGCAGTTCTTC.

Only a few counts were recorded for this clone. V usage is TRBV6-1 and J usage is TRBJ2-5; 9 nucleotides agree with TRBD2. Germline CDR1 is MNHNS and CDR2 is SASEGT. This CDR3 region has 15 residues. Losses at the gene ends were 5 bases for V and 4 bases for J; bases not matched to a gene: 8. The CDR3 region is CASSWLAGPGETQYF. The CDR3 DNA reads as TGTGCCAGCAGTTGGCTAGCGGGACCGGGAGAGACCCAGTACTTC.

The gene calls are TRBV27 and TRBJ2-5, with D possibly being TRBD2 (6 bases). Between the trimmed V and J ends, which lost 6 bases and 6 bases, there was a span of 17 bases. Germline V gene data show CDR1 as MNHEY and CDR2 as SMNVEV (reference sequence). The CDR3 runs to 14 residues. In DNA, the CDR3 is TGTGCCAGCAGGGGGAGCGGGTTAGAGAAGACCCAGTACTTC. Translating gives CASRGSGLEKTQYF.

This chain links TRBV5-1 with TRBJ2-1; D is ambiguous. CDR3 length equals 14 residues. V was cut by 5 bases and J by 5 bases, with 14 bases left in between. CDR1 is SGHRS and CDR2 is YFSETQ in the germline V gene. CDR3 in amino acids: CASSLLGRDNEQFF. The CDR3 DNA is TGCGCCAGCAGTTTGCTAGGTCGGGACAATGAGCAGTTCTTC.

This clone was recorded only once. At one of its ends the junction is not consistent with the germline gene, which may arise from a read error. J is TRBJ1-5 and V is TRBV5-1; 7 bases are a match to TRBD1. The CDR3 consists of 13 residues. CDR1 and CDR2 (germline): SGHRS, YFSETQ. The CDR3 region has the DNA TGCGCCAGCAGCTTAGGGGGCAAGCAGCCCCAGCATTTT. It is translated as CASSLGGKQPQHF.

The table lists this clone with a count of one. The chain combines TRBV9 with TRBJ2-7; 7 bases fit TRBD1. J gave up 4 bases and V 2 bases, and 12 bases lay outside the gene matches. The CDR3 covers 16 residues. Germline lookup yields CDR1 SGDLS and CDR2 YYNGEE. The CDR3 bases are TGTGCCAGCAGCGTCGGACAGGCGGGTTGGTTTTACGAGCAGTACTTC. Its protein is CASSVGQAGWFYEQYF.

In this sample, this clone turned up a few times. J is TRBJ2-4 and V is TRBV29-1; D remains ambiguous. Germline V gene sequence: CDR1 SQVTM, CDR2 ANQGSEA. The V gene lost 6 bases and the J gene lost 5 bases, with 11 bases spanning the gap. This CDR3 has 12 amino acids. The chain's CDR3 is CSVDHGQNIQYF. The CDR3 region has the DNA TGCAGCGTCGATCACGGCCAAAACATTCAGTACTTC.

This clone occurred a few times. The rearrangement joins TRBV9 to TRBJ2-7, with 8 bases fitting TRBD2. The CDR3 covers 15 residues. Germline CDR1 SGDLS, CDR2 YYNGEE. Losses at the gene ends were 6 bases for V and 1 base for J; bases not matched to a gene: 9. CDR3 amino acids: CASNSGVAGSYEQYF. CDR3 nucleotide sequence: TGTGCCAGCAACTCTGGGGTAGCGGGATCCTACGAGCAGTACTTC.

The CDR3 sequence is CASSPGTHYGELFF. CDR3 in DNA: TGCGCCAGCAGCCCAGGGACCCACTATGGGGAGCTGTTTTTT. V usage is TRBV5-1 and J usage is TRBJ2-2, with D tentatively TRBD1 or TRBD2 (5 bases each). The CDR3 runs 14 residues. Germline-derived CDR1 and CDR2 are SGHRS and YFSETQ. Trimming stripped 4 bases from V and 8 bases from J, with 15 bases between.

The CDR3, as DNA: TGTGCCAGCAGCGTAGACCCAGGGACTAACTATGGCTACACCTTC. Translation: CASSVDPGTNYGYTF. This sequence joins TRBV9 and TRBJ1-2; weak D call: TRBD1 (5 bases). Germline V CDR1 and CDR2: SGDLS, YYNGEE. The CDR3 covers 15 residues. V lost 0 bases and J lost 0, with 9 bases in between.

The CDR3 spells CASSLAAFDTQYF. CDR3 coding DNA: TGTGCCAGCAGCTTAGCCGCTTTCGATACGCAGTATTTT. This chain connects TRBV7-9 to TRBJ2-3, with D hard to call. V shed 0 bases and J shed 6 bases, with 7 bases lying between them. CDR1 and CDR2 from the germline V gene are SEHNR and FQNEAQ (reference sequence). This CDR3 has 13 residues.

The chain recombines TRBV7-3 with TRBJ2-5; possibly TRBD1 or TRBD2 for D (5 bases each). There are 16 residues in the CDR3. The germline V and J ends were trimmed by 0 bases and 7 bases, with 18 bases remaining between them. Germline loops: CDR1 SGHTA, CDR2 FQGTGA. The CDR3 coding sequence is TGTGCCAGCAGCTTAACGCCCCAGGGAGAAAGGGGGACCCAGTACTTC. This translates into CASSLTPQGERGTQYF.

There are a few counts of this clone. The rearrangement links TRBV29-1 to TRBJ2-5, with D perhaps given as TRBD1 or TRBD2 (5 bases each). The V and J ends lost 7 bases and 7 bases respectively, with 13 bases between them. Germline V gene lookup returns CDR1 SQVTM and CDR2 ANQGSEA. This CDR3 is built from 11 residues. The CDR3 nucleotides are TGCAGCGGTTGGGGGACGGGGACCCAGTACTTC. Its protein product is CSGWGTGTQYF.

This rearrangement joins TRBV4-3 to TRBJ2-5; no definite D call. V lost 2 bases, J lost 5 bases, and 9 bases lay in between. The germline V gene encodes CDR1 LGHNA and CDR2 YSLEER. The CDR3 totals 13 residues. The chain's CDR3 is CASSQWGMETQYF. The CDR3 DNA sequence: TGCGCCAGCAGCCAATGGGGAATGGAGACCCAGTACTTC.

This clone was seen a few times. The rearrangement joins TRBV2 to TRBJ1-2; 8 nucleotides agree with TRBD1. CDR1 and CDR2 from the germline V gene are SNHLY and FYNNEI. This CDR3 contains 16 residues. After removal of 6 bases from V and 3 bases from J, the junction contained 12 bases not matched to a gene. The CDR3 DNA reads as TGTGCCAGCAGCGAGATGGCAGGGGGACAGGACTATGGCTACACCTTC. This translates into CASSEMAGGQDYGYTF.

The rearrangement uses TRBV4-3 and TRBJ2-2, with D unclear. V shed 2 bases and J shed 0 bases, with 10 bases lying between them. Germline CDR1 and CDR2: LGHNA and YSLEER. The CDR3 is 16 residues long. CDR3 sequence reads: CASSQLGGANTGELFF. The CDR3 DNA is TGCGCCAGCAGCCAACTCGGCGGTGCGAACACCGGGGAGCTGTTTTTT.

The chain is built from TRBV29-1 and TRBJ2-7, with D perhaps TRBD2 (6 bases). CDR1 is SQVTM, CDR2 ANQGSEA, per germline. This CDR3 has 14 amino acids. Trimming removed 3 bases at V and 3 bases at J, with 15 bases between. CDR3 in amino acids: CSVDVTGTYYEQYF. The CDR3 nucleotides are TGCAGCGTTGATGTCACTGGGACTTACTACGAGCAGTACTTC.

This clone has more than one count but fewer than ten. The chain is built from TRBV9 and TRBJ2-1; tentatively, D is TRBD1 (6 bases). The CDR3 consists of 14 residues. The germline gives CDR1 SGDLS, CDR2 YYNGEE. Trimming shortened V by 2 bases and J by 7 bases, and 13 bases separated the two germline ends. For the CDR3, the DNA is TGTGCCAGCAGCGTCCCGGGAAGGGGGAATGAGCAGTTCTTC. Translated: CASSVPGRGNEQFF.

In this sample, this clone turned up a few times. The CDR3 spells CSVENGGYTEAFF. The CDR3 DNA is TGCAGCGTTGAAAATGGCGGCTACACTGAAGCTTTCTTT. This rearrangement joins TRBV29-1 to TRBJ1-1, with D unresolved. Germline CDR1 SQVTM, CDR2 ANQGSEA. The CDR3 is 13 amino acids. Trimming pared 2 bases from V and 3 bases from J, leaving 10 bases between.

The gene calls are TRBV4-2 and TRBJ2-5, with D possibly matching TRBD1 (5 bases). The V end lost 0 bases, the J end lost 0 bases, and 8 bases lay between the germline ends. This CDR3 region has 15 residues. Germline CDR1 LGHNA, CDR2 YNFKEQ. The CDR3 DNA follows: TGTGCCAGCAGCCAAGATCAGGGCTACCAAGAGACCCAGTACTTC. Its protein is CASSQDQGYQETQYF.